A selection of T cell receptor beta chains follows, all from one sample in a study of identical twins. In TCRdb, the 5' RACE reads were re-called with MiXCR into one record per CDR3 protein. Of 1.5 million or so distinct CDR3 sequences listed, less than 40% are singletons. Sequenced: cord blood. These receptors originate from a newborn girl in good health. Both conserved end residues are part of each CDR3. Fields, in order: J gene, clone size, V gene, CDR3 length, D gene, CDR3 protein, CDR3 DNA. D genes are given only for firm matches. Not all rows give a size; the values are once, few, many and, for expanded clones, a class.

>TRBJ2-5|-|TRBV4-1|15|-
CASSQWSGALETQYF
TGCGCCAGCAGCCAATGGTCGGGGGCTTTGGAGACCCAGTACTTC
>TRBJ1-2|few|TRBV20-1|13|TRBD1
CSATDRGRGGYTF
TGCAGTGCTACGGACAGGGGCAGGGGTGGCTACACCTTC
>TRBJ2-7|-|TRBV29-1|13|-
CSVKSGSYNEQYF
TGCAGCGTCAAAAGCGGGTCCTACAATGAGCAGTACTTC
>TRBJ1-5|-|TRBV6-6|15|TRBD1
CASSYGGQGSRPQHF
TGTGCCAGCAGTTACGGGGGACAGGGAAGTAGGCCCCAGCATTTT
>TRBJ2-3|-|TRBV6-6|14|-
CASSYGAFTDTQYF
TGTGCCAGCAGTTATGGGGCATTCACAGATACGCAGTATTTT
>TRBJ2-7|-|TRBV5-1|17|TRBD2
CASSLGLAGVRAFEQYF
TGCGCCAGCAGCTTGGGACTAGCGGGGGTCAGAGCCTTCGAGCAGTACTTC
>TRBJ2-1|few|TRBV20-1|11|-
CSAYRNNEQFF
TGCAGTGCTTACAGGAACAATGAGCAGTTCTTC
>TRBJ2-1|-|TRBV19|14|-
CAISTTAGLNEQFF
TGTGCCATTAGTACGACCGCAGGGCTCAATGAGCAGTTCTTC
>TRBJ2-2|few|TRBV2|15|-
CASDVGGVITGELFF
TGTGCCAGCGACGTGGGGGGAGTTATAACCGGGGAGCTGTTTTTT
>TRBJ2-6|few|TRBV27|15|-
CASSFILGGGNVLTF
TGTGCCAGCAGTTTTATTCTAGGGGGGGGGAACGTCCTGACTTTC
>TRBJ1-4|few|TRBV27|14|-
CASSLGGRHEKLFF
TGTGCCAGCAGTTTAGGGGGGAGACATGAAAAACTGTTTTTT
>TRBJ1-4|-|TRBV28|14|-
CASSLTSIREKLFF
TGTGCCAGCAGTCTGACGTCTATCCGAGAAAAACTGTTTTTT
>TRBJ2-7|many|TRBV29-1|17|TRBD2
CSVESGTSGANIYEQYF
TGCAGCGTTGAGTCTGGGACTAGCGGGGCGAATATCTACGAGCAGTACTTC
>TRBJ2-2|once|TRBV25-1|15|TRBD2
CASSGLAGYTGELFF
TGTGCCAGCAGTGGACTAGCGGGGTACACCGGGGAGCTGTTTTTT
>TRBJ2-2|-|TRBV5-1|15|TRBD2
CASSLWLAGTGELFF
TGCGCCAGCAGCTTGTGGCTAGCGGGCACCGGGGAGCTGTTTTTT
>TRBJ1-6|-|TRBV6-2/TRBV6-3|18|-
CASSRPLRDKVNNSPLHF
TGTGCCAGCAGTCGTCCTCTCCGGGACAAAGTGAATAATTCACCCCTCCACTTT
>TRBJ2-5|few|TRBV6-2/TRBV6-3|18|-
CASSLLVGQSDPKETQYF
TGTGCCAGCAGCTTATTGGTCGGACAGTCGGACCCGAAAGAGACCCAGTACTTC
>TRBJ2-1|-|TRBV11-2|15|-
CASSLVVGRGNEQFF
TGTGCCAGCAGCTTAGTAGTGGGACGGGGAAATGAGCAGTTCTTC
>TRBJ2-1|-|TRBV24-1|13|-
CATCKQGGDEQFF
TGTGCCACCTGCAAACAGGGTGGGGATGAGCAGTTCTTC
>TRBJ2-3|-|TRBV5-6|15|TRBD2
CASSIGGGITDTQYF
TGTGCCAGCAGCATTGGGGGGGGAATCACAGATACGCAGTATTTT
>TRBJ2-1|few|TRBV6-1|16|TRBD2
CASSPWTSGTYNEQFF
TGTGCCAGCAGTCCATGGACTAGCGGGACCTACAATGAGCAGTTCTTC
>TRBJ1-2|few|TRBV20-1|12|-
CSASGRLYGYTF
TGCAGTGCTAGTGGCAGGCTTTATGGCTACACCTTC
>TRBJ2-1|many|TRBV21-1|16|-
CASSKGTGQGFNEQFF
TGTGCCAGCAGCAAAGGAACGGGACAGGGGTTCAATGAGCAGTTCTTC
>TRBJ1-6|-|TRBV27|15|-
CASKSGRGFNSPLHF
TGTGCCAGCAAGTCGGGCAGGGGCTTTAATTCACCCCTCCACTTT
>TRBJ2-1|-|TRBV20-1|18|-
CSARGPSGGRSSYNEQFF
TGCAGTGCTAGAGGGCCATCCGGCGGGCGGAGCTCCTACAATGAGCAGTTCTTC
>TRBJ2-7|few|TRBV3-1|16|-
CASSRRGGTPFYEQYF
TGTGCCAGCAGCCGGCGAGGTGGGACACCCTTCTACGAGCAGTACTTC
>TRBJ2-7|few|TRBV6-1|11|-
CASAEAYEQYF
TGTGCCAGCGCCGAAGCCTACGAGCAGTACTTC
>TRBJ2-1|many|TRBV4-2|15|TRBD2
CASSQDFLAGNEQFF
TGTGCCAGCAGCCAAGACTTCCTAGCGGGCAATGAGCAGTTCTTC
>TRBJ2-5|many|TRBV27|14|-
CASSLWQGEETQYF
TGTGCCAGCAGTTTATGGCAGGGAGAAGAGACCCAGTACTTC
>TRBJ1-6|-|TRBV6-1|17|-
CASSEVRRPVYNSPLHF
TGTGCCAGCAGTGAAGTCAGAAGACCGGTCTATAATTCACCCCTCCACTTT
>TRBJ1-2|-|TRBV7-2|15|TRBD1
CASSAAQGANYGYTF
TGTGCCAGCAGCGCAGCACAGGGGGCAAACTATGGCTACACCTTC
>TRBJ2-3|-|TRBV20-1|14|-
CSASARASTDTQYF
TGCAGTGCTAGCGCCCGAGCTAGCACAGATACGCAGTATTTT
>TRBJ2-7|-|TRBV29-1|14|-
CSVEGRGPSYEQYF
TGCAGCGTTGAGGGGCGGGGGCCCTCCTACGAGCAGTACTTC
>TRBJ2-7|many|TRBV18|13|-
CASSPRTDYEQYF
TGTGCCAGCTCACCAAGGACGGACTACGAGCAGTACTTC
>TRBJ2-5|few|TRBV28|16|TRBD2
CASSLFQGLARGTQYF
TGTGCCAGCAGTTTATTCCAGGGACTAGCGAGGGGGACCCAGTACTTC
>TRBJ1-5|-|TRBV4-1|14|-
CASSQAGQNQPQHF
TGCGCCAGCAGCCAAGCCGGACAGAATCAGCCCCAGCATTTT
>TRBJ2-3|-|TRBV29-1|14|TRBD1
CSVTTGGKTDTQYF
TGCAGCGTGACGACAGGGGGCAAGACAGATACGCAGTATTTT
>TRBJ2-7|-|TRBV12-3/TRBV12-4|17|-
CASSFSDIAGSQYEQYF
TGTGCCAGCAGTTTTTCTGACATTGCGGGGTCCCAATACGAGCAGTACTTC
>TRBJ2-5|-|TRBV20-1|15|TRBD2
CSAWTSGRTYNEQYF
TGCAGTGCGTGGACTAGCGGGAGGACCTACAATGAGCAGTACTTC
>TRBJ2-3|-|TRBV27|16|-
CASSPRPRGSTDTQYF
TGTGCCAGCAGTCCGCGGCCCAGAGGGAGCACAGATACGCAGTATTTT
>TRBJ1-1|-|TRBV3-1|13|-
CASSQGATGVGFF
TGTGCCAGCAGCCAAGGGGCTACAGGCGTGGGTTTCTTT
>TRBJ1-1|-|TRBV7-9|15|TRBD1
CASSLAGQGSTEAFF
TGTGCCAGCAGCTTAGCAGGACAGGGATCCACTGAAGCTTTCTTT
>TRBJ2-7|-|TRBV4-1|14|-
CASSHPFETGEQYF
TGCGCCAGCAGCCACCCTTTTGAAACGGGTGAGCAGTACTTC
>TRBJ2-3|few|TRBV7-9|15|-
CASSFWTASTDTQYF
TGTGCCAGCAGCTTTTGGACAGCTAGCACAGATACGCAGTATTTT
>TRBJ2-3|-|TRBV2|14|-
CASSVQGQTDTQYF
TGTGCCAGCAGCGTTCAAGGACAGACAGATACGCAGTATTTT
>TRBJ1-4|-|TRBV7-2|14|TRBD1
CASSLARGFEKLFF
TGTGCCAGCAGCTTAGCCAGGGGGTTTGAAAAACTGTTTTTT
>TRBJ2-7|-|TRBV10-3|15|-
CAISESDYRVHEQYF
TGTGCCATCAGTGAGTCTGACTATAGAGTCCACGAGCAGTACTTC
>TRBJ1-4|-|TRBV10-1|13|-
CASSRQTVGKLFF
TGCGCCAGCAGCCGGCAAACAGTGGGAAAACTGTTTTTT
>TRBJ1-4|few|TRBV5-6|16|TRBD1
CASSRGQLATNEKLFF
TGTGCCAGCAGCAGGGGACAGCTTGCAACTAATGAAAAACTGTTTTTT
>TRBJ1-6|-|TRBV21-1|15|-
CASSKGTGDNSPLHF
TGTGCCAGCAGCAAAGGGACAGGGGATAATTCACCCCTCCACTTT
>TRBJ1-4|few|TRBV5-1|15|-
CASSPGAGANEKLFF
TGCGCCAGCAGCCCGGGGGCAGGGGCGAACGAAAAACTGTTTTTT
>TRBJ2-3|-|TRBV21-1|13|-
CASGKDSTDTQYF
TGTGCCAGCGGCAAGGACAGCACAGATACGCAGTATTTT
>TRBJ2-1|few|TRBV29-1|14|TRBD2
CSVESQRGATGQFF
TGCAGCGTTGAAAGTCAGCGGGGGGCTACAGGACAGTTCTTC